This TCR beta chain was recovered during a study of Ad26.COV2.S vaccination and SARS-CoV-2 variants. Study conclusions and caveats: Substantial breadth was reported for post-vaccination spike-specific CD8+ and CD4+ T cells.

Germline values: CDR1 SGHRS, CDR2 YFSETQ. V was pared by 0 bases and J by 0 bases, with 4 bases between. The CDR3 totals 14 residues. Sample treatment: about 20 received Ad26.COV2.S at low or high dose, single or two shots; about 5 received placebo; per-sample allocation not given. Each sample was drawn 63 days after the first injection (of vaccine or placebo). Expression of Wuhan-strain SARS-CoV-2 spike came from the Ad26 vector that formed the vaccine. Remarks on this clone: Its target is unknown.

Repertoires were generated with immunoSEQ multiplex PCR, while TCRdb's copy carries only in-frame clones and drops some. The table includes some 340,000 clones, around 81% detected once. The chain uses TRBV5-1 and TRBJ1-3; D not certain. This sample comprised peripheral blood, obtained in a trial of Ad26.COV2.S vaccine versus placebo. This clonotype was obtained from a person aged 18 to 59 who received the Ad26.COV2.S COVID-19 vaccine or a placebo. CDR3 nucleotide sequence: TGCGCCAGCAGCTTGGACCACTCTGGAAACACCATATATTTT. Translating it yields CASSLDHSGNTIYF.